This entry lists 9 T cell receptor beta chains sequenced from one sample in a study of CD8 T cells in Susac syndrome. RNA in amounts of roughly 0.5 to 1 ug was reverse transcribed with random hexamers. Each CDR3 protein gets one entry after TCRdb re-called the immunoSEQ multiplex PCR reads with MiXCR. The table includes about 180,000 distinct CDR3 sequences, 95% to 97% detected once. The sequencing sample was made of CD4+ T cells from PBMCs. Source of these receptors: a human donor with Susac syndrome.

The chain is built from TRBV5-6 and TRBJ2-1; 9 bases line up with TRBD1. The J segment lost 2 bases and the V segment lost 2 bases, leaving 2 bases of the junction unmatched. The CDR3 covers 15 residues. From germline, CDR1 is SGHDT and CDR2 YYEEEE. The chain's CDR3 is CASSFRTGAYNEQFF. CDR3 DNA sequence: TGTGCCAGCAGCTTCAGGACAGGGGCCTACAATGAGCAGTTCTTC. The whole variable domain, filled in from reference TRBV5-6 and TRBJ2-1, reads DAGVTQSPTHLIKTRGQQVTLRCSPKSGHDTVSWYQQALGQGPQFIFQYYEEEERQRGNFPDRFSGHQFPNYSSELNVNALLLGDSALYLCASSFRTGAYNEQFFGPGTRLTVL.

The rearrangement links TRBV7-8 to TRBJ2-7; D gene unclear. The CDR3 has 12 residues. Germline V gene sequence: CDR1 SGHVS, CDR2 FQNEAQ. The ends were cut back, 5 bases at V and 7 bases at J, with 12 bases in the middle. CDR3 DNA: TGTGCCAGCAGCCAAAGTCGTGTTGAGCAGTACTTC. It codes for CASSQSRVEQYF.

The rearrangement links TRBV29-1 to TRBJ2-3; D is uncertain. Trimming took off 3 bases at V and 4 bases at J, with 11 bases between the two ends. The germline V gene has CDR1 SQVTM and CDR2 ANQGSEA. The CDR3 loop spans 13 amino acids. The CDR3: CSVDSGVADTQYF. CDR3 DNA sequence: TGCAGCGTTGATTCAGGTGTCGCAGATACGCAGTATTTT.

The rearrangement links TRBV7-2 to TRBJ2-5; TRBD2 might be the D (6 bases). CDR1 is SGHTA, CDR2 FQGNSA, per germline. Trimming removed 3 bases at V and 5 bases at J, with 10 bases between. This CDR3 comprises 13 residues. The CDR3 region has the DNA TGTGCCAGCAGCTTGATTCTAGCGGAGACCCAGTACTTC. Encoded protein: CASSLILAETQYF.

The chain employs TRBV28 and TRBJ1-2; TRBD1 might be the D (6 bases). CDR3 length: 16 amino acids. The V gene lost 4 bases and the J gene lost 1 base, with 16 bases spanning the gap. Per the germline V gene, CDR1 is MDHEN and CDR2 is SYDVKM. CDR3 nucleotides: TGTGCCAGCAGTTGGCCACAGGGCGACATTAACTATGGCTACACCTTC. Protein sequence: CASSWPQGDINYGYTF.

This chain connects TRBV3-1 to TRBJ2-5; 13 bases are a match to TRBD2. The CDR3 sequence is 16 residues long. The trim removed 2 bases at V and 3 bases at J, leaving 3 bases unmatched. In germline, CDR1 is LGHDT, CDR2 YNNKEL (reference sequence). This chain's CDR3 is CASSQMGLAGKETQYF. CDR3 bases: TGTGCCAGCAGCCAAATGGGACTAGCGGGGAAAGAGACCCAGTACTTC.

CDR3 protein: CASSPRTDRGETQYF. CDR3 DNA: TGTGCCAGCTCACCTCGGACGGATAGGGGGGAGACCCAGTACTTC. The chain recombines TRBV18 with TRBJ2-5; a weak D match, TRBD1 (6 bases). The CDR3 has 15 residues. V lost 3 bases and J lost 5, with 16 bases in between. Germline CDR1 is KGHSH and CDR2 is LQKENI.

Here the CDR3 reads CASSFGGGSYEQYV. The CDR3 DNA reads as TGTGCCAGCAGCTTTGGGGGGGGCTCCTACGAGCAGTACGTC. The V and J genes are TRBV7-9 and TRBJ2-7; 7 bases are shared with TRBD2. The J segment lost 0 bases and the V segment lost 3 bases, leaving 2 bases of the junction unmatched. This CDR3 is built from 14 residues. Germline loops: CDR1 SEHNR, CDR2 FQNEAQ (reference sequence).

This clonotype came up a few times. The V and J genes are TRBV18 and TRBJ2-5; weak D call: TRBD2 (5 bases). The CDR3 runs to 13 residues. V lost 3 bases, J lost 5 bases, and 10 bases lay in between. In germline, CDR1 is KGHSH, CDR2 LQKENI. DNA of the CDR3: TGTGCCAGCTCACCGACGGGGAGCGAGACCCAGTACTTC. Translating it yields CASSPTGSETQYF.